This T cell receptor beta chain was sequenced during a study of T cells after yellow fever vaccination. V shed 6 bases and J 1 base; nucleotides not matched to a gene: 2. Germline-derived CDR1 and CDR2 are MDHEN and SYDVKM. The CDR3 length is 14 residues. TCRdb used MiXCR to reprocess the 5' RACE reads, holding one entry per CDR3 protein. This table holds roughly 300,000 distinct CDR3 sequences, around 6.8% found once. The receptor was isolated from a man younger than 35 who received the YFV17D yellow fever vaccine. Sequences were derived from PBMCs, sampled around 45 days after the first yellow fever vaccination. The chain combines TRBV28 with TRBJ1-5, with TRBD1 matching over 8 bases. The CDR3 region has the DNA TGTGCCAGCAGAAGGACAGGGAGCAATCAGCCCCAGCATTTT. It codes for CASRRTGSNQPQHF.